This T cell receptor (beta chain) was captured by sequencing in a study of T cell responses to AZD1222 COVID-19 vaccine. Regarding the study as a whole: Spike-specific TCR breadth and depth went up after people got two AZD1222 doses. Females made up more of the donors, who were largely white British, and clonal diversity may have come out too low. Reportedly, nearly half the spike-specific TCRs target unmutated variant regions.

The germline V gene has CDR1 LGHNA and CDR2 YNFKEQ. CDR3 size: 16 residues. Trimming pared 0 bases from V and 6 bases from J, leaving 17 bases between. Regarding this clone: Its antigen is still unknown.

Method: immunoSEQ multiplex PCR; TCRdb's copy keeps in-frame clones and lacks some. This table has about 120,000 clones, around 85% appearing once. The rearrangement links TRBV4-2 to TRBJ1-1; TRBD1 might be the D (5 bases). This sequence originates from an adult in good health. The sample here was peripheral blood, taken on day 0 of MenACWY control vaccination. Here the CDR3 DNA reads TGTGCCAGCAGCCAAGAGAGCCGGGGCGGGGGACCTGAAGCTTTCTTT. Its translation: CASSQESRGGGPEAFF.